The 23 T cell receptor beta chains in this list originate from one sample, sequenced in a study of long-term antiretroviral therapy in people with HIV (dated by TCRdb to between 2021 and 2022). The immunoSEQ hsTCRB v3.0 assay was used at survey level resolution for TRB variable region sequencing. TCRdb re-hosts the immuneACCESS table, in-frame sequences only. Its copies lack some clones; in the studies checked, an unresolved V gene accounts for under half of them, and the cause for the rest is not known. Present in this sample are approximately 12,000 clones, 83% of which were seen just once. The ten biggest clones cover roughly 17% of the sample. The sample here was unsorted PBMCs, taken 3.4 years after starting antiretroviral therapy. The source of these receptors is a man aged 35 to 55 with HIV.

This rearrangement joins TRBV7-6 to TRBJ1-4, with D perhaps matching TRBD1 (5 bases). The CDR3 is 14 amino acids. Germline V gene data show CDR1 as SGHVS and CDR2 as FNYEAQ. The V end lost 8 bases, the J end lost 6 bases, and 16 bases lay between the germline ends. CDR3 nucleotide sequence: TGTGCCAGCGGATCAGGGCGGTTGGATGAAAAACTGTTTTTT. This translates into CASGSGRLDEKLFF.

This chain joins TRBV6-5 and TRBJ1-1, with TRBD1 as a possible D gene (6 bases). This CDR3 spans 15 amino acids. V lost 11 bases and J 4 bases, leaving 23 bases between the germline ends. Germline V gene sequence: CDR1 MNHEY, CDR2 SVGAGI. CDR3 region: CAVLVHRGRGTEAFF. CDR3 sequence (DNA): TGTGCCGTCCTCGTCCATAGGGGGAGAGGCACTGAAGCTTTCTTT.

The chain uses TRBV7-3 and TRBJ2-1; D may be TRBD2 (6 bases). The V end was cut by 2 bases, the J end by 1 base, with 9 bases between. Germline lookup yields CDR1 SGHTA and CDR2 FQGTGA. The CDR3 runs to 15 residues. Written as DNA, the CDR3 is TGTGCCAGCAGCTTAGGGGGGAATTCCTACAATGAGCAGTTCTTC. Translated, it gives CASSLGGNSYNEQFF.

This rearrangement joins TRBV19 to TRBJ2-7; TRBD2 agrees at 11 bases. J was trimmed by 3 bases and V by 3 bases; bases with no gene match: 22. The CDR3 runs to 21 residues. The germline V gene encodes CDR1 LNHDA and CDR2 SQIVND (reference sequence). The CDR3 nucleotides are TGTGCCAGTAGTATTCGTGCTTCGGGACTAGCGGAACAACTCCTGGTCTACGAGCAGTACTTC. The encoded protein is CASSIRASGLAEQLLVYEQYF.

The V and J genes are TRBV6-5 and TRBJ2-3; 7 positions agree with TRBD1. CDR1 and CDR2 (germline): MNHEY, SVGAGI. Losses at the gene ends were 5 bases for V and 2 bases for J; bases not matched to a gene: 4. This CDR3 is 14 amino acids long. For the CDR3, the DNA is TGTGCCAGCAGTGAGACAGGGTTCACAGATACGCAGTATTTT. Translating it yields CASSETGFTDTQYF.

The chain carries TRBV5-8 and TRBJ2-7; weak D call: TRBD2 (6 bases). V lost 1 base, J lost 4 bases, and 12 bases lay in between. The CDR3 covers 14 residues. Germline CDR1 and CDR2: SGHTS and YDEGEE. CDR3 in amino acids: CASSLRGNPYEQYF. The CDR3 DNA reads TGTGCCAGCAGCTTGCGCGGGAATCCGTACGAGCAGTACTTC.

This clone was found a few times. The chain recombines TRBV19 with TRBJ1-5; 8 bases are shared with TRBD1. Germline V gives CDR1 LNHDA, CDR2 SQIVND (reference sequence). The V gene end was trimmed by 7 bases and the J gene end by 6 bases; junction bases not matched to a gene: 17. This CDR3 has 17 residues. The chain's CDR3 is CASMALGQGRFSQPQHF. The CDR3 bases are TGTGCCAGTATGGCCCTCGGACAGGGACGGTTTAGTCAGCCCCAGCATTTT.

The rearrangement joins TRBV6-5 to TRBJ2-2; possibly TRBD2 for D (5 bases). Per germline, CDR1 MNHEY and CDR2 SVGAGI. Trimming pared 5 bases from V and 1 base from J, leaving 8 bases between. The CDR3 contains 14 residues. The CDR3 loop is CASSADWNTGELFF. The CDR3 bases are TGTGCCAGCAGTGCGGACTGGAACACCGGGGAGCTGTTTTTT.

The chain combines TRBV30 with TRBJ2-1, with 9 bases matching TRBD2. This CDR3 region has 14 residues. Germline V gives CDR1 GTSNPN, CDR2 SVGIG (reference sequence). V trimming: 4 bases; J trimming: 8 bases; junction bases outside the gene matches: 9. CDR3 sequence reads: CAWTPGLAYDEQFF. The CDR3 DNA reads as TGTGCCTGGACCCCGGGACTAGCTTACGATGAGCAGTTCTTC.

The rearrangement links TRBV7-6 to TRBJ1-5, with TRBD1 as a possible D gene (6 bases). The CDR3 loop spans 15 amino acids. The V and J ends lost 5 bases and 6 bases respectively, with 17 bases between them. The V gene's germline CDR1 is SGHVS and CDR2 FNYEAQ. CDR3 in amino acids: CASSPVVQGGQPQHF. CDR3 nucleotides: TGTGCCAGCAGCCCGGTGGTACAGGGCGGTCAGCCCCAGCATTTT.

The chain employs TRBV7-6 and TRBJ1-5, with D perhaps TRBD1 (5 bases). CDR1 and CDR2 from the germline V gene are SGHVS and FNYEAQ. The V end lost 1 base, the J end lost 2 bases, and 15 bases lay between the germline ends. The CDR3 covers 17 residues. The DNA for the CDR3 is TGTGCCAGCAGCTTAGAGCAGGGCAGTTTGCGCAATCAGCCCCAGCATTTT. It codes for CASSLEQGSLRNQPQHF.

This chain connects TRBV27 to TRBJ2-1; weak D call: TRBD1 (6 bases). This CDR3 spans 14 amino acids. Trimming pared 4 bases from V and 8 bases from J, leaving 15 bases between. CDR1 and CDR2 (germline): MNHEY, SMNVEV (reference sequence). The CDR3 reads CASSSLGHIYEQFF. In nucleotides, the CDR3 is TGTGCCAGCAGTTCACTGGGACATATCTATGAGCAGTTCTTC.

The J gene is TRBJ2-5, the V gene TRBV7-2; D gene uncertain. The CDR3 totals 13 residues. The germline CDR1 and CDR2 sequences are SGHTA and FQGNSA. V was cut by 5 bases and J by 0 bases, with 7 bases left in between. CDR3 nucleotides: TGTGCCAGCAGCACGCAGTACCAAGAGACCCAGTACTTC. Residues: CASSTQYQETQYF.

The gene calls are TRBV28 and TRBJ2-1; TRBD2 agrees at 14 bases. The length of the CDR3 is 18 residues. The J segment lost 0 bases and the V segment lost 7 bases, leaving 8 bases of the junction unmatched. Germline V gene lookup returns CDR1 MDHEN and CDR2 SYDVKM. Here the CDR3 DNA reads TGTGCCAGCATCCCGACTAGCGGGAGGGCCAGCTCCTACAATGAGCAGTTCTTC. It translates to CASIPTSGRASSYNEQFF.

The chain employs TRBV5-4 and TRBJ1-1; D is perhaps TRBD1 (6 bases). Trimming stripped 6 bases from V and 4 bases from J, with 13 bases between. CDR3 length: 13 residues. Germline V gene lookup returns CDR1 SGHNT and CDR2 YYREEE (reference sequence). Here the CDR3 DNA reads TGTGCCAGCATGGTAGGGGGAGGCACTGAAGCTTTCTTT. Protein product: CASMVGGGTEAFF. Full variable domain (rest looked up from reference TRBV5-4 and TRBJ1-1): ETGVTQSPTHLIKTRGQQVTLRCSSQSGHNTVSWYQQALGQGPQFIFQYYREEENGRGNFPPRFSGLQFPNYSSELNVNALELDDSALYLCASMVGGGTEAFFGQGTRLTVV.

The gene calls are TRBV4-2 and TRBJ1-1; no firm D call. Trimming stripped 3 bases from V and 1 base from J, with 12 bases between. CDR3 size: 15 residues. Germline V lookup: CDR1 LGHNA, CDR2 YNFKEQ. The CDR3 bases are TGTGCCAGCAGCCACAATGACATGGCGAACACTGAAGCTTTCTTT. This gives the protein CASSHNDMANTEAFF.

The CDR3 sequence: CASSSNTEAFF. CDR3 DNA sequence: TGTGCCAGCAGCAGCAACACTGAAGCTTTCTTT. The chain is built from TRBV14 and TRBJ1-1; unclear D gene. CDR1 SGHDN and CDR2 FVKESK come from the germline V gene. The CDR3 length is 11 residues. V gave up 5 bases and J gave up 2 bases, with 3 bases separating them. The full variable domain, rest sourced from reference TRBV14 and TRBJ1-1, is EAGVTQFPSHSVIEKGQTVTLRCDPISGHDNLYWYRRVMGKEIKFLLHFVKESKQDESGMPNNRFLAERTGGTYSTLKVQPAELEDSGVYFCASSSNTEAFFGQGTRLTVV.

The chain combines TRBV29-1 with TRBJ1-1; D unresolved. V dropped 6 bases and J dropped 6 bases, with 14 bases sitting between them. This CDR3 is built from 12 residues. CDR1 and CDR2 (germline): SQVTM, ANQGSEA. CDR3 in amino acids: CSVRKGGAEAFF. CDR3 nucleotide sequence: TGCAGCGTGCGAAAGGGAGGAGCTGAAGCTTTCTTT.

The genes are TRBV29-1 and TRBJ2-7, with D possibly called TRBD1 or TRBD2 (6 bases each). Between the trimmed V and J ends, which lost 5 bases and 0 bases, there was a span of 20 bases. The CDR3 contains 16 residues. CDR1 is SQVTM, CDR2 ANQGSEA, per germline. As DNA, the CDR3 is TGCAGCGTTATCACCTTGGAGGGGGGAATCTCCTACGAGCAGTACTTC. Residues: CSVITLEGGISYEQYF.

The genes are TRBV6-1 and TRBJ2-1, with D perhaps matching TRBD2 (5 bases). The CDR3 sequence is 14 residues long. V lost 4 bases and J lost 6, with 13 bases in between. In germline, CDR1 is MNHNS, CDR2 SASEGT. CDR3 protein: CASSVGRSGNEQFF. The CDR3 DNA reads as TGTGCCAGCAGTGTGGGGAGATCGGGCAATGAGCAGTTCTTC.

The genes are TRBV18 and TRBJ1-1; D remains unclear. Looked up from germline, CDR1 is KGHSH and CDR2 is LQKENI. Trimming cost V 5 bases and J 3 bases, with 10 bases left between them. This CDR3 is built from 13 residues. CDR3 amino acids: CASSRSGDTEAFF. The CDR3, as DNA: TGTGCCAGCTCAAGGAGCGGGGACACTGAAGCTTTCTTT.

The CDR3 nucleotides are TGTGCCAGCAGCTTGACAGGTTTTAGCAATCAGCCCCAGCATTTT. Translating gives CASSLTGFSNQPQHF. This chain uses TRBV7-2 with TRBJ1-5; a possible D gene is TRBD1 (6 bases). Per germline, CDR1 SGHTA and CDR2 FQGNSA. This CDR3 region has 15 residues. Deletions cut 3 bases from V and 0 bases from J, with 9 bases between.

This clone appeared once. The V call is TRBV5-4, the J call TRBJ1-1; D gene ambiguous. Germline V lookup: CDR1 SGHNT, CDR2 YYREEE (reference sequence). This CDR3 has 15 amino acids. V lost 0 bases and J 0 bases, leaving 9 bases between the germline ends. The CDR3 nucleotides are TGTGCCAGCAGCTTGGGGCTTACAATGAACACTGAAGCTTTCTTT. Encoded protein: CASSLGLTMNTEAFF.